These 14 T cell receptor beta chains were sequenced from one sample in a study of shared clonotypes between healthy human individuals (TCRdb year 2020). The library was built by means of the immunoSEQ multiplex PCR assay. TCRdb provides this immuneACCESS table in a form limited to in-frame rearrangements. Some clones are lacking; in checked studies, under half of them reflect an unresolved V gene, and why the rest are absent is not known. The sample table holds roughly 1 million clones, of which about 74% were seen once. The top ten clonotypes cover about 1.5% of the sample. Input material: memory CD4+ T cells sorted from blood. The sample's cell subset or site, from its label and the paper: CD45RA-negative fraction. All receptors come from a man younger than 35 in good health.

This clone was seen only a few times. This chain connects TRBV5-1 to TRBJ1-3, with 9 bases that match TRBD1. Germline lookup yields CDR1 SGHRS and CDR2 YFSETQ. Trimming took 3 bases from V and 0 from J; bases not matched to a gene: 4. The CDR3 loop spans 16 amino acids. The CDR3 loop is CASSSGQGVSGNTIYF. The CDR3 coding sequence is TGCGCCAGCAGCTCGGGACAGGGAGTCTCTGGAAACACCATATATTTT.

This clone was seen just once. The chain carries TRBV18 and TRBJ1-5, with 9 bases fitting TRBD1. This CDR3 is 15 amino acids long. Unmatched junction bases numbered 7, after V lost 3 bases and J lost 7 bases. Germline V gives CDR1 KGHSH, CDR2 LQKENI. This CDR3 reads CASSPGTGIQQPQHF. The CDR3 bases are TGTGCCAGCTCACCGGGGACAGGGATTCAACAGCCCCAGCATTTT.

V usage is TRBV18 and J usage is TRBJ2-5, with 7 bases identical to TRBD1. The J segment lost 2 bases and the V segment lost 0 bases, leaving 21 bases of the junction unmatched. This CDR3 has 21 residues. Germline lookup yields CDR1 KGHSH and CDR2 LQKENI. The CDR3 here is CASSPPNRRTGGESGQETQYF. CDR3 coding DNA: TGTGCCAGCTCACCACCGAATCGGCGGACAGGCGGCGAGTCGGGGCAAGAGACCCAGTACTTC.

The rearrangement uses TRBV4-2 and TRBJ2-7, with 9 bases aligning to TRBD2. Trimming cost V 1 base and J 6 bases; bases outside gene matches: 10. The V gene's germline CDR1 is LGHNA and CDR2 YNFKEQ. The CDR3 runs to 16 residues. The CDR3, as DNA: TGTGCCAGCAGCCAAGTTCAGCGGGGGGCCCAGTCCGAGCAGTACTTC. Its translation: CASSQVQRGAQSEQYF.

The chain links TRBV6-5 to TRBJ1-4; TRBD1 agrees at 7 bases. V shed 6 bases and J 7 bases; nucleotides not matched to a gene: 8. Germline V CDR1 and CDR2: MNHEY, SVGAGI. The CDR3 sequence is 14 residues long. The CDR3 nucleotides are TGTGCCAGCAGCTATTTCCGGGACAGTGAAAAACTGTTTTTT. Amino acids: CASSYFRDSEKLFF.

The chain uses TRBV5-5 and TRBJ2-1, with 10 nucleotides matching TRBD2. The CDR3 loop spans 14 amino acids. With 5 bases clipped from V and 4 bases from J, the junction kept 3 bases outside the gene matches. The germline V gene has CDR1 SGHKS and CDR2 YYEKEE (reference sequence). CDR3 residues: CASSRLAGYNEQFF. In DNA form, the CDR3 reads TGTGCCAGCAGTCGACTAGCGGGTTACAATGAGCAGTTCTTC.

The chain employs TRBV11-2 and TRBJ2-1; 7 nucleotides align to TRBD2. V dropped 3 bases and J dropped 8; count of bases not matched to a gene: 7. Germline V gene data show CDR1 as SGHAT and CDR2 as FQNNGV. The CDR3 runs 14 residues. The CDR3 sequence is CASSFGGGSHEQFF. CDR3 DNA: TGTGCCAGCAGCTTTGGGGGGGGGAGCCATGAGCAGTTCTTC.

The genes are TRBV30 and TRBJ2-7; D is undetermined. There are 12 residues in the CDR3. Germline CDR1 GTSNPN, CDR2 SVGIG (reference sequence). CDR3 nucleotides: TGTGCGTTGGGCAGGAGCTCCTACGAGCAGTACTTC. Its protein is CALGRSSYEQYF.

Concerning this clone itself: At the DNA level, this CDR3 is encoded by other sequences in the same sample as well. The rearrangement links TRBV30 to TRBJ2-5; 12 bases map to TRBD2. This CDR3 comprises 14 residues. The germline V gene has CDR1 GTSNPN and CDR2 SVGIG (reference sequence). Trimming at V came to 5 bases and at J to 2 bases, leaving 3 bases not matched to a gene. The CDR3 bases are TGTGCCTGGGGGGGACTAGCGGGTCAAGAGACCCAGTACTTC. Translated: CAWGGLAGQETQYF.

Concerning this clone itself: The sample holds other DNA sequences that translate to the same CDR3. V gene TRBV15 combines with J gene TRBJ2-5, with D possibly called TRBD1 or TRBD2 (6 bases each). Between the trimmed V and J ends, which lost 5 bases and 3 bases, there was a span of 13 bases. In germline, CDR1 is LNHNV, CDR2 YYDKDF (reference sequence). The CDR3 totals 14 residues. For the CDR3, the DNA is TGTGCCACCAGCGGGGGCCGCGGGGAAGAGACCCAGTACTTC. Protein: CATSGGRGEETQYF.

The V gene is TRBV5-1, the J gene TRBJ2-7; D is possibly TRBD1 (6 bases). The V end was cut by 4 bases, the J end by 3 bases, with 14 bases between. Germline CDR1 and CDR2: SGHRS and YFSETQ. The CDR3 is made up of 14 amino acids. CDR3 in DNA: TGCGCCAGCAGCACTGGGACAAACAGCTACGAGCAGTACTTC. Protein sequence: CASSTGTNSYEQYF.

CDR3 DNA sequence: TGTGCCAGCAGCTCGGGACAGGAAAATTCACCCCTCCACTTT. Translation gives CASSSGQENSPLHF. The chain employs TRBV5-4 and TRBJ1-6; 8 bases fit TRBD1. V dropped 3 bases and J dropped 7; count of bases not matched to a gene: 3. Germline-derived CDR1 and CDR2 are SGHNT and YYREEE (reference sequence). The CDR3 is 14 amino acids.

This chain links TRBV7-9 with TRBJ1-1, with 11 bases aligning to TRBD1. Germline CDR1 reads SEHNR; CDR2 reads FQNEAQ (reference sequence). V shed 3 bases and J 9 bases; nucleotides not matched to a gene: 6. The CDR3 is made up of 14 amino acids. The CDR3 nucleotides read TGTGCCAGCAGCTTTGATGGGACAGGGGGAAAAGCTTTCTTT. Amino acids: CASSFDGTGGKAFF.

Notes on this clone: One end of the junction varies from germline; a read error may be responsible. J is TRBJ1-6 and V is TRBV5-1; tentative D call: TRBD1 (5 bases). The germline V gene encodes CDR1 SGHRS and CDR2 YFSETQ. This CDR3 spans 13 amino acids. The DNA of the CDR3 is TGTGCCAGCAGTGGGGCAGGGTTTTCACCCCTCCACTTT. Translating gives CASSGAGFSPLHF.